The following is a T cell receptor beta chain sequence with its context. The data were taken from a study of T cell responses to AZD1222 COVID-19 vaccine. Sequencing used immunoSEQ multiplex PCR; TCRdb keeps in-frame clones, though not all of them. The table has some 150,000 clones, approximately 90% seen once. The CDR3 loop spans 13 amino acids. The V gene lost 1 base and the J gene lost 4 bases, with 6 bases spanning the gap. Looked up from germline, CDR1 is SEHNR and CDR2 is FQNEAQ (reference sequence). The V call is TRBV7-9, the J call TRBJ2-3; D not certain. The specimen was peripheral blood, collected 28 days after the second AZD1222 dose. The receptor was isolated from an adult who received the AZD1222 COVID-19 vaccine. The CDR3 coding sequence is TGTGCCAGCAGCTTAGTCTCTTCAGATACGCAGTATTTT. It codes for CASSLVSSDTQYF.